The T cell receptor beta chain under discussion was sequenced for a study of regulatory T cells in long-lasting Graves disease (dated by TCRdb to the early 2020s). Study-wide context: In the newly diagnosed Graves' disease group, patients had been taking antithyroid drugs for less than 3 months. Patients with persistent Graves' disease were compared with patients with newly diagnosed Graves' disease using TCR sequencing and RNA sequencing of peripheral blood. The study took place in China and was registered as a clinical trial. A total of some 33 samples were covered by TCR sequencing, comprising some 13 persistent and around 20 newly diagnosed Graves' disease patients. The full study reports these points: TRBV28, TRBJ1-2 and TRBJ2-5 were preferentially used in persistent disease, while TRBV20-1 and TRBJ2-1 were favored in newly diagnosed disease. As a limitation, the authors acknowledged that the small sample size may reduce accuracy. A larger number of public clonotypes was shared among persistent patients (about 2,700) than among newly diagnosed patients (around 890). Because the primary lesion, thyroid tissue, could not be accessed, the study looked at peripheral blood alone. Sequencing and analysis were limited to the TCR beta chain. Persistent Graves' disease patients showed lower TCR Shannon entropy and fewer highly expanded clones than newly diagnosed patients, suggesting clonal expansion.

V loses 4 bases, J loses 4 bases, and the germline ends lie 14 bases apart. The CDR3 spans 15 residues, from the cysteine through the phenylalanine. Only the CDR3 part of the read is kept: 45 bases, read in frame from the first base. CDR1 and CDR2, looked up from the germline V gene, are SGHRS and YFSETQ. This clonotype occurred a few times. Its specific antigen is unknown. There are no base qualities to consult, and no much larger clone falls within one base. The library was obtained by multiplex PCR. Sequencing took place on an Illumina HiSeq 4000. iRepertoire HTBI primers and Arm-PCR amplification of CDR3 regions were used to construct TCR beta libraries. PCR products were gel purified before sequencing. The original methods were these. Across samples, 60 to 80 TRBV and 13 to 15 TRBJ segments were identified and used for gene usage analysis of CDR3 amino acid clonotypes. COPE and FqMerger were used to merge filtered high-quality paired reads into contigs. BLAST was used to align contigs to IMGT TRBV, TRBD and TRBJ reference genes, with CDR3 defined following IMGT. Highly expanded clones were defined as clonotypes with a frequency above 0.1%. Repertoire diversity was measured by Shannon entropy, and V-J evenness by the Gini coefficient. A clonotype was considered public if more than one individual shared it. The public sequencing data were trimmed at Q25 with fastp and processed into clonotypes with MiXCR by TCRdb, which kept only in-frame beta chains. Rows merge per CDR3 protein into single entries with the most common DNA and genes. Here the V and J calls rest on TCRdb's processing, not on the authors' analysis. Across this sample there are approximately 540,000 distinct CDR3 sequences, with 12% seen only once. The ten largest clones take up around 10% of the sample.

The sample's time point label is to be understood as: newly diagnosed GD, antithyroid drugs for less than 3 months. For both TCR sequencing and RNA sequencing, RNA was extracted from PBMCs using TRIzol. Graves' disease was diagnosed according to American Thyroid Association guidelines. The patients came from an endocrinology department in Xi'an, China. From each patient, roughly 9 milliliters of peripheral blood was collected into an EDTA anticoagulant tube. Ficoll Paque Plus density gradient separation was used to isolate PBMCs, and no additional T cell sorting was done. An Agilent 2100 Bioanalyzer and agarose gel were used to assess RNA quality, and a NanoDrop 2000 was used to measure RNA concentration. This sample was also put to use in a study of T cells in Graves' hyperthyroidism and ophthalmopathy. The second source states: Stable Graves' hyperthyroidism was defined as the absence of progression to ophthalmopathy over 18 months of follow-up. The hyperthyroidism patients were between 18 and 65 years old and newly diagnosed, with a disease duration of less than 2 months. Patients with uncontrolled infections, other autoimmune diseases, pregnancy or lactation were excluded. Diagnoses were based on clinical symptoms, serum thyroxine and TRAb, thyroid ultrasound and orbital computed tomography. The TCR CDR3 was subjected to a first round of RT-PCR using the HTBI primer set and the Qiagen OneStep RT-PCR kit. Most expanded thyroid clonotypes (frequency above 0.001) were also detected in blood, suggesting blood repertoires may reflect thyroid immune responses. A 13 V-J signature model separated ophthalmopathy from stable hyperthyroidism, with about 88% sensitivity and 81.08% specificity in cross-validation and 80%/75% in testing. During validation, the model predicted progression to ophthalmopathy a median of about 5.9 months ahead of onset, with approximately 70% sensitivity and 72.22% specificity. A discovery cohort of roughly 100 patients, about 44 with Graves' ophthalmopathy and about 58 with stable Graves' hyperthyroidism, was used to find distinguishing TCR V-J signatures. Prospective prediction of ophthalmopathy was tested in an independent validation cohort consisting of about 19 hyperthyroidism patients and approximately 16 patients who later progressed to ophthalmopathy. The 95 to 100 discovery patients were randomly split 7:3 into training and test sets. Thyroid tissue and blood T-cell repertoires from six Graves' hyperthyroidism patients were also compared in the study. Following sampling, methimazole starting at 30 mg daily was given to hyperthyroidism patients, and high-dose intravenous methylprednisolone was given to ophthalmopathy patients. Libraries were constructed in a second round of multiplex PCR, after which size selection and purification were carried out. Paired-end sequencing of the libraries was performed with 100 bp reads on an Illumina HiSeq2000. Raw data were processed with SOAPnuke, discarding reads with adapters, uncalled bases, mean Phred below 15, or no exact constant-primer or identifier match. COPE v1.2.5 was used to merge the high-quality paired reads, and each unique nucleotide sequence was defined as a clonotype. MiTCR v1.1 was used to align clonotypes to the IMGT TRBV, TRBD and TRBJ reference segments. Only V-J combinations with frequency above 0.0001, covering approximately 99% of repertoires, were analysed. The TCS score was defined as F50 (clonal expansion) divided by E x V (chaos), with BLOSUM62-based TCRdist calculated between CDR3 peptides within each V-J. Welch's t-statistics and random forest reduced roughly 530 V-J features to about 13, which were used in a naive Bayes classifier (R e1071). No statistical method was used to fix the sample size in advance, and group allocation was not hidden from the investigators. According to the paper, TCR Vbeta CDR3 sequencing was carried out on some 140 peripheral blood samples, which came from approximately 43 ophthalmopathy, under 85 hyperthyroidism and roughly 17 progressor patients.

This TCR came from a woman between 25 and 40 years old with Graves disease. Donor details come from another sample of the same person, matched by shared clones. Sequenced here: peripheral blood mononuclear cells (PBMCs), sampled at new diagnosis, from a patient treated with antithyroid drugs. The sequence is built from TRBV5-1 and TRBJ2-2; 5 matching bases give a weak D call of TRBD2. The CDR3 protein is CASSPFLSGTGELFF. The nucleotides read TGCGCCAGCAGCCCATTCCTGAGCGGCACCGGGGAGCTGTTTTTT. The full variable domain, completed from the reference TRBV5-1 and TRBJ2-2 proteins outside the CDR3, reads KAGVTQTPRYLIKTRGQQVTLSCSPISGHRSVSWYQQTPGQGLQFLFEYFSETQRNKGNFPGRFSGRQFSNSRSEMNVSTLELGDSALYLCASSPFLSGTGELFFGEGSRLTVL.